Below, one T cell receptor (beta chain) is given with its context. The CDR3 runs 18 residues. The V and J ends lost 1 base and 4 bases, in that order; junction bases with no gene match: 4. Germline CDR1 reads SGHVS; CDR2 reads FNYEAQ. The data originate from a study of blood T cell repertoires in COVID-19. Study details: Sites in the United States, Italy and Spain provided acute and convalescent COVID-19 samples.

Generated by immunoSEQ multiplex PCR, the TCRdb table keeps only in-frame clones and is missing some. The table records about 150,000 clones, around 79% of them present only once. The chain combines TRBV7-6 with TRBJ2-2, with TRBD2 matching over 15 bases. The specimen was peripheral blood. The source is a man older than 75 with acute or convalescent COVID-19. CDR3 bases: TGTGCCAGCAGCTTAGGGGGACTAGCGGGGGGCGGCACCGGGGAGCTGTTTTTT. Amino acids: CASSLGGLAGGGTGELFF.